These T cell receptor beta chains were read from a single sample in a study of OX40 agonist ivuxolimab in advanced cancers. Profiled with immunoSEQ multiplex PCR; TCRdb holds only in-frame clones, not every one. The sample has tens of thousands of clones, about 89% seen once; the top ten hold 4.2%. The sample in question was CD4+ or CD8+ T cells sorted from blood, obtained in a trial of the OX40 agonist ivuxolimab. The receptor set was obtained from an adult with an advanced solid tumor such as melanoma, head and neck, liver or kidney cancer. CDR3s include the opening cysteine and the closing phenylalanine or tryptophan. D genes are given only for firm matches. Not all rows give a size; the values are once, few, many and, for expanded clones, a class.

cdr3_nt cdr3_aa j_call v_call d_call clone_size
TGCAGCGTTGAAGTCTTCGGGAGGGAGAAAGAAAAACTGTTTTTT CSVEVFGREKEKLFF TRBJ1-4 TRBV29-1 . .
TGTGCCAGCAGCCAAGATCAGGGGACGGCTTCCTACGAGCAGTACTTC CASSQDQGTASYEQYF TRBJ2-7 TRBV4-2 . many
TGTGCCAGCAGTCCGGGACAGGGTATTATGACTGAAGCTTTCTTT CASSPGQGIMTEAFF TRBJ1-1 TRBV7-6 TRBD1 once
TGTGCCAGCAGCCAAGAGGTACCTCTGGCAGGGGCCTACGAGCAGTACTTC CASSQEVPLAGAYEQYF TRBJ2-7 TRBV4-2 . .
TGCGCCAGCAGCTTGGGGGACTACACTAATGAGCAGTTCTTC CASSLGDYTNEQFF TRBJ2-1 TRBV5-1 TRBD2 .
TGTGCCACCCGAGGCCAGGGAGAGGGCAATGAGCAGTTCTTC CATRGQGEGNEQFF TRBJ2-1 TRBV27 . .
TGTGCCAGCAGCTTTAACCCCGGACAGGGGGCAACCGGGGAGCTGTTTTTT CASSFNPGQGATGELFF TRBJ2-2 TRBV7-3 TRBD1 .
TGTGCCAGCAGCGTAGTTCCCGGACAGGGGATGGAGGGCTACACCTTC CASSVVPGQGMEGYTF TRBJ1-2 TRBV9 TRBD1 few
TGTGCCAGCAGTGAGTTAGAGGGAGCCTTTAGCAATCAGCCCCAGCATTTT CASSELEGAFSNQPQHF TRBJ1-5 TRBV6-1 . .
TGTGCCTCCAAGGGACGGGGGAAGTACTATGGCTACACCTTC CASKGRGKYYGYTF TRBJ1-2 TRBV6-5 . once
TGTGCCCCCCACGAATTTACGCAGTATTTT CAPHEFTQYF TRBJ2-3 TRBV27 . .
TGTGCCAGCAGACATGAGGGGGCGGTCACTGAAGCTTTCTTT CASRHEGAVTEAFF TRBJ1-1 TRBV7-9 TRBD1 .
TGCGCCAGCAGTCAATCCAGGACAGCCGTCGCACTAGACTATGGCTACACCTTC CASSQSRTAVALDYGYTF TRBJ1-2 TRBV23-1 . once
TGTGCCAGCAGCGCTTCTCGGGCAAAAGACCCCTCCTCTGGGGCCAACGTCCTGACTTTC CASSASRAKDPSSGANVLTF TRBJ2-6 TRBV9 . .
TGTGCCAGTAGTATCCGGGGATGGAACACTGAAGCTTTCTTT CASSIRGWNTEAFF TRBJ1-1 TRBV19 . .
TGTGCCAGCAGCTTAGGTGGGACAGGCACCGGGGAGCTGTTTTTT CASSLGGTGTGELFF TRBJ2-2 TRBV7-3 TRBD1 .